The 27 T cell receptor beta chains below all came from one sample that was sequenced in a study of identical twins. TCRdb reanalysed the 5' RACE reads using MiXCR and keeps one entry per CDR3 protein. The table includes about 530,000 distinct CDR3 sequences, about 20% detected once. Separately, the same data were catalogued under a study of yellow fever vaccine responses in identical twins.

The material sequenced was CD4+ T cells sorted from blood. Receptors were obtained from a woman under 30 in good health.

This clonotype has more than one count but fewer than ten. The chain employs TRBV20-1 and TRBJ2-7; 10 bases map to TRBD2. The CDR3 is made up of 17 amino acids. V gave up 6 bases and J gave up 3 bases; unmatched junction bases: 17. The germline gives CDR1 DFQATT, CDR2 SNEGSKA (reference sequence). CDR3 in DNA: TGCAGTGCCCCACTAGCGGGATATCGAGCCCCTATCTACGAGCAGTACTTC. Protein: CSAPLAGYRAPIYEQYF.

This clonotype was counted a few times. The V call is TRBV6-1, the J call TRBJ1-4; D is undetermined. The V and J ends lost 4 bases and 5 bases respectively, with 8 bases between them. This CDR3 region has 13 residues. The germline V gene encodes CDR1 MNHNS and CDR2 SASEGT. CDR3 protein: CASSVRRNEKLFF. DNA of the CDR3: TGTGCCAGCAGTGTTCGGAGGAATGAAAAACTGTTTTTT.

The CDR3 nucleotides read TGTGCCAGCAGCGTCGGGACTAGCGGGATCCAAGAGACCCAGTACTTC. Translated, it gives CASSVGTSGIQETQYF. V is TRBV9 and J is TRBJ2-5; 13 bases are shared with TRBD2. The ends lost 2 bases at V and 1 base at J; junction bases unmatched: 2. Germline CDR1 reads SGDLS; CDR2 reads YYNGEE. The CDR3 is made up of 16 amino acids.

This chain joins TRBV2 and TRBJ1-2; the D is unclear. The V end lost 2 bases, the J end lost 5 bases, and 12 bases lay between the germline ends. The CDR3 has 14 residues. CDR1 SNHLY and CDR2 FYNNEI come from the germline V gene. The CDR3 coding sequence is TGTGCCAGCAGTGAATCTTTACTGGATTATGGCTACACCTTC. This codes for CASSESLLDYGYTF.

This clonotype was seen repeatedly, ten times or more. V usage is TRBV7-2 and J usage is TRBJ1-6; D unclear. CDR3 length equals 13 residues. V lost 1 base and J 10 bases, leaving 8 bases between the germline ends. Germline loops: CDR1 SGHTA, CDR2 FQGNSA. For the CDR3, the DNA is TGTGCCAGCAGCTTAGAGCGCAAATCACCCCTCCACTTT. It encodes CASSLERKSPLHF.

The chain carries TRBV3-1 and TRBJ1-2; TRBD1 might be the D (5 bases). This CDR3 contains 14 residues. Germline CDR1 LGHDT, CDR2 YNNKEL (reference sequence). Trimming stripped 7 bases from V and 3 bases from J, with 15 bases between. The CDR3 DNA is TGTGCCAGCACTCAGGGCCGGTTAGACTATGGCTACACCTTC. Its protein product is CASTQGRLDYGYTF.

The chain couples TRBV3-1 to TRBJ2-2; 8 bases agree with TRBD2. Germline CDR1 LGHDT, CDR2 YNNKEL (reference sequence). V lost 3 bases, J lost 2 bases, and 5 bases stayed unmatched. This CDR3 is 16 amino acids long. The CDR3 spells CASSQAAGANTGELFF. The CDR3 bases are TGTGCCAGCAGCCAGGCAGCGGGAGCTAACACCGGGGAGCTGTTTTTT.

The rearrangement uses TRBV10-3 and TRBJ2-1; D is possibly TRBD1 or TRBD2 (6 bases each). Germline V gene lookup returns CDR1 ENHRY and CDR2 SYGVKD. The CDR3 runs 15 residues. Trimming stripped 10 bases from V and 7 bases from J, with 23 bases between. CDR3 nucleotide sequence: TGTGCCACCAGGGGCATAACGGGAGTGGATAATGAGCAGTTCTTC. Translation: CATRGITGVDNEQFF.

In this sample, this clonotype turned up a few times. The chain is built from TRBV7-3 and TRBJ2-3, with D perhaps TRBD1 or TRBD2 (5 bases each). V was trimmed by 4 bases and J by 6 bases, leaving 17 bases between them. This CDR3 contains 15 residues. CDR1 and CDR2 from the germline V gene are SGHTA and FQGTGA. The CDR3: CASSSPGPWGDTQYF. CDR3 DNA: TGTGCCAGCAGCTCTCCGGGACCCTGGGGGGATACGCAGTATTTT.

This clonotype was recorded a few times. The V and J genes are TRBV28 and TRBJ2-6, with D hard to call. Germline V gene sequence: CDR1 MDHEN, CDR2 SYDVKM. This CDR3 comprises 16 residues. The V end was cut by 8 bases, the J end by 0 bases, with 14 bases between. CDR3 DNA sequence: TGTGCCAGCCGACCTAGGGCTATCTCTGGGGCCAACGTCCTGACTTTC. Protein sequence: CASRPRAISGANVLTF.

V gene TRBV24-1 combines with J gene TRBJ2-5, with TRBD1 matching 10 bases. This CDR3 region has 15 residues. The V and J ends lost 4 bases and 5 bases, in that order; junction bases with no gene match: 6. Per the germline V gene, CDR1 is KGHDR and CDR2 is SFDVKD. In DNA, the CDR3 is TGTGCCACCAGTGAGAAGGGACAGGGGTTGGAGACCCAGTACTTC. Its translation: CATSEKGQGLETQYF.

This clonotype has a handful of counts. The chain combines TRBV29-1 with TRBJ2-3; D remains ambiguous. V lost 1 base, J lost 2 bases, and 10 bases lay in between. CDR1 SQVTM and CDR2 ANQGSEA come from the germline V gene. CDR3 length equals 14 residues. The CDR3 loop reads CSVEARLATDTQYF. The CDR3 DNA reads as TGCAGCGTTGAAGCAAGGTTGGCCACAGATACGCAGTATTTT.

This clonotype was recorded a few times. As DNA, the CDR3 is TGTGCCAGCAGCCAAGTCCCCGGGGAGCTGTTTTTT. It specifies CASSQVPGELFF. The V gene is TRBV3-1, the J gene TRBJ2-2; no firm D call. The CDR3 is 12 residues long. Trimming stripped 1 base from V and 6 bases from J, with 3 bases between. Germline values: CDR1 LGHDT, CDR2 YNNKEL (reference sequence).

This chain joins TRBV5-5 and TRBJ2-5; D is tentatively TRBD1 or TRBD2 (5 bases each). CDR3 length: 16 residues. V lost 1 base, J lost 4 bases, and 17 bases lay in between. Germline CDR1 and CDR2: SGHKS and YYEKEE (reference sequence). The CDR3 nucleotides read TGTGCCAGCAGCTTGAGGGCCTCGTCGGGGCCAGAGACCCAGTACTTC. The encoded protein is CASSLRASSGPETQYF.

The rearrangement joins TRBV20-1 to TRBJ2-3, with D perhaps matching TRBD2 (6 bases). This CDR3 contains 16 residues. Germline assignment: CDR1 DFQATT and CDR2 SNEGSKA (reference sequence). The germline V and J ends were trimmed by 2 bases and 3 bases, with 18 bases remaining between them. The chain's CDR3 is CSARPPGLTQTDTQYF. The CDR3 DNA reads TGCAGTGCTAGACCGCCGGGACTCACACAAACAGATACGCAGTATTTT.

CDR3 in amino acids: CASSVQGASYNEQFF. CDR3 coding DNA: TGTGCCAGCAGCGTACAGGGGGCCTCCTACAATGAGCAGTTCTTC. The chain couples TRBV9 to TRBJ2-1; 8 bases map to TRBD1. CDR1 SGDLS and CDR2 YYNGEE come from the germline V gene. The V segment lost 1 base and the J segment 0 bases; nucleotides outside the gene matches: 0. The CDR3 spans 15 residues.

This rearrangement joins TRBV6-5 to TRBJ2-7; TRBD2 aligns across 14 bases. The CDR3 sequence is 19 residues long. The V gene's germline CDR1 is MNHEY and CDR2 SVGAGI. J lost 0 bases, V lost 2 bases, and 9 bases had no gene match. As DNA, the CDR3 is TGTGCCAGCAGTTACCCCTCCGGGACTAGCGGGGGTAGCTCCTACGAGCAGTACTTC. As protein: CASSYPSGTSGGSSYEQYF.

This clonotype was found many times. This chain links TRBV5-1 with TRBJ1-5; 7 nucleotides align to TRBD1. There are 15 residues in the CDR3. V shed 0 bases and J 4 bases; nucleotides not matched to a gene: 4. The V gene's germline CDR1 is SGHRS and CDR2 YFSETQ. CDR3 nucleotide sequence: TGCGCCAGCAGCTTGGCCGGGACAGAAAATCAGCCCCAGCATTTT. This encodes CASSLAGTENQPQHF.

The sample holds a few counts of this clonotype. J is TRBJ1-2 and V is TRBV11-2; 10 nucleotides align to TRBD1. The V gene's germline CDR1 is SGHAT and CDR2 FQNNGV. CDR3 length equals 15 residues. V was pared by 2 bases and J by 3 bases, with 3 bases of the junction left unmatched. Here the CDR3 reads CASSLRQGADYGYTF. The CDR3 DNA is TGTGCCAGCAGCTTAAGACAGGGGGCGGACTATGGCTACACCTTC.

The V call is TRBV5-1, the J call TRBJ2-1; 10 positions agree with TRBD2. With V trimmed by 4 bases and J by 6 bases, 13 bases remained unmatched. This CDR3 has 17 residues. CDR1 and CDR2 (germline): SGHRS, YFSETQ. This CDR3 is CASSLILAGTGSNEQFF. The CDR3 nucleotides read TGCGCCAGCAGCCTTATACTAGCGGGGACCGGGAGCAATGAGCAGTTCTTC.

This clonotype was found a few times. The rearrangement uses TRBV7-8 and TRBJ2-7; 7 positions match TRBD2. The CDR3 contains 15 residues. Germline loops: CDR1 SGHVS, CDR2 FQNEAQ. The ends lost 1 base at V and 3 bases at J; junction bases unmatched: 6. CDR3 sequence reads: CASSLDPSGDYEQYV. The CDR3 bases are TGTGCCAGCAGCTTAGACCCCAGCGGGGACTACGAGCAGTACGTC.

The V and J genes are TRBV14 and TRBJ2-5, with TRBD2 matching 9 bases. The V segment lost 4 bases and the J segment 7 bases; nucleotides outside the gene matches: 10. Germline V gene lookup returns CDR1 SGHDN and CDR2 FVKESK. The CDR3 spans 15 residues. In nucleotides, the CDR3 is TGTGCCAGCAGCCGGGGACTAGCCATGACCGGGACCCAGTACTTC. The encoded protein is CASSRGLAMTGTQYF.

This sequence joins TRBV12-3 or TRBV12-4 and TRBJ1-2, with 7 bases aligning to TRBD1. The CDR3 is 14 amino acids. Trimming took 5 bases from V and 3 from J; bases not matched to a gene: 6. CDR3 coding DNA: TGTGCCAGCAGTCCACAGGGGCCAGACTATGGCTACACCTTC. This encodes CASSPQGPDYGYTF.

This clonotype was recorded only once. This may arise from a read error, as a much more abundant clone is one base away. The V gene is TRBV7-8, the J gene TRBJ2-2, with a tentative D call TRBD1 (5 bases). Trimming shortened V by 7 bases and J by 3 bases, and 6 bases separated the two germline ends. This CDR3 has 12 amino acids. CDR1 SGHVS and CDR2 FQNEAQ come from the germline V gene. The CDR3 protein is CASTGHTGELFF. The DNA of the CDR3 is TGTGCCAGCACAGGGCACACCGGGGAGCTGTTTTTT.

The sample holds a few counts of this clonotype. The CDR3: CAISDGYNSPLHF. The CDR3 DNA sequence: TGTGCCATCAGTGATGGGTACAATTCACCCCTCCACTTT. The chain employs TRBV10-3 and TRBJ1-6; D call uncertain. Germline assignment: CDR1 ENHRY and CDR2 SYGVKD. Trimming left V 3 bases short and J 7 bases short, with 7 bases between. The CDR3 length is 13 residues.

The chain uses TRBV6-5 and TRBJ2-3, with D possibly TRBD1 on 8 matching bases. V shed 4 bases and J shed 2 bases, with 16 bases lying between them. The V gene's germline CDR1 is MNHEY and CDR2 SVGAGI. The CDR3 covers 16 residues. The DNA of the CDR3 is TGTGCCAGCAGTTTCCAGGGGGCGGGGGACACAGATACGCAGTATTTT. Translating it yields CASSFQGAGDTDTQYF.

This rearrangement joins TRBV3-1 to TRBJ2-7, with 7 bases fitting TRBD2. Losses at the gene ends were 4 bases for V and 0 bases for J; bases not matched to a gene: 3. This CDR3 has 14 residues. Looked up from germline, CDR1 is LGHDT and CDR2 is YNNKEL (reference sequence). CDR3 sequence reads: CASSPRDYSYEQYF. The CDR3 DNA reads TGTGCCAGCAGCCCCCGGGACTACTCCTACGAGCAGTACTTC.